This T cell receptor (beta chain) is drawn from a study of CXCR3-negative and CXCR3-positive naive CD8 T cells. Study conclusions and caveats: Diversity in memory CD8+ cells fell much lower than the comparably high levels seen in both naive subsets. The naive subsets expressed comparable surface CD5, and the authors inferred TCR strength from TRB CDR3 properties. More hydrophobic TRB CDR3s were found in CXCR3-positive naive cells than in CXCR3-negative naive cells.

UMI-labeled 5' RACE TRB cDNA libraries were prepared from the cells. Using the 5' RACE reads, TCRdb records one entry per CDR3 protein without DNA. This table holds tens of thousands of distinct CDR3 sequences. About this clonotype itself: What it binds is not known.

Phenotypically, naive CD8+ T cells corresponded to CD45RO-CCR7+CD27+CD95-. Germline V gene sequence: CDR1 SQVTM, CDR2 ANQGSEA. This CDR3 is built from 14 residues. This clonotype was sampled from a human donor in good health. Some clones in this sample may be carry-over from other donors' samples. The chain recombines TRBV29-1 with TRBJ2-1; TCRdb's D gene call, TRBD1, goes unchecked for lack of DNA. Input material: naive CXCR3+ CD8+ T cells from blood. Subset described: CD45RO-CCR7+CD27+CD95- naive CD8+ T cells expressing CXCR3 (TNR3+). The CDR3 sequence is CSVVGVGGRYEQFF.